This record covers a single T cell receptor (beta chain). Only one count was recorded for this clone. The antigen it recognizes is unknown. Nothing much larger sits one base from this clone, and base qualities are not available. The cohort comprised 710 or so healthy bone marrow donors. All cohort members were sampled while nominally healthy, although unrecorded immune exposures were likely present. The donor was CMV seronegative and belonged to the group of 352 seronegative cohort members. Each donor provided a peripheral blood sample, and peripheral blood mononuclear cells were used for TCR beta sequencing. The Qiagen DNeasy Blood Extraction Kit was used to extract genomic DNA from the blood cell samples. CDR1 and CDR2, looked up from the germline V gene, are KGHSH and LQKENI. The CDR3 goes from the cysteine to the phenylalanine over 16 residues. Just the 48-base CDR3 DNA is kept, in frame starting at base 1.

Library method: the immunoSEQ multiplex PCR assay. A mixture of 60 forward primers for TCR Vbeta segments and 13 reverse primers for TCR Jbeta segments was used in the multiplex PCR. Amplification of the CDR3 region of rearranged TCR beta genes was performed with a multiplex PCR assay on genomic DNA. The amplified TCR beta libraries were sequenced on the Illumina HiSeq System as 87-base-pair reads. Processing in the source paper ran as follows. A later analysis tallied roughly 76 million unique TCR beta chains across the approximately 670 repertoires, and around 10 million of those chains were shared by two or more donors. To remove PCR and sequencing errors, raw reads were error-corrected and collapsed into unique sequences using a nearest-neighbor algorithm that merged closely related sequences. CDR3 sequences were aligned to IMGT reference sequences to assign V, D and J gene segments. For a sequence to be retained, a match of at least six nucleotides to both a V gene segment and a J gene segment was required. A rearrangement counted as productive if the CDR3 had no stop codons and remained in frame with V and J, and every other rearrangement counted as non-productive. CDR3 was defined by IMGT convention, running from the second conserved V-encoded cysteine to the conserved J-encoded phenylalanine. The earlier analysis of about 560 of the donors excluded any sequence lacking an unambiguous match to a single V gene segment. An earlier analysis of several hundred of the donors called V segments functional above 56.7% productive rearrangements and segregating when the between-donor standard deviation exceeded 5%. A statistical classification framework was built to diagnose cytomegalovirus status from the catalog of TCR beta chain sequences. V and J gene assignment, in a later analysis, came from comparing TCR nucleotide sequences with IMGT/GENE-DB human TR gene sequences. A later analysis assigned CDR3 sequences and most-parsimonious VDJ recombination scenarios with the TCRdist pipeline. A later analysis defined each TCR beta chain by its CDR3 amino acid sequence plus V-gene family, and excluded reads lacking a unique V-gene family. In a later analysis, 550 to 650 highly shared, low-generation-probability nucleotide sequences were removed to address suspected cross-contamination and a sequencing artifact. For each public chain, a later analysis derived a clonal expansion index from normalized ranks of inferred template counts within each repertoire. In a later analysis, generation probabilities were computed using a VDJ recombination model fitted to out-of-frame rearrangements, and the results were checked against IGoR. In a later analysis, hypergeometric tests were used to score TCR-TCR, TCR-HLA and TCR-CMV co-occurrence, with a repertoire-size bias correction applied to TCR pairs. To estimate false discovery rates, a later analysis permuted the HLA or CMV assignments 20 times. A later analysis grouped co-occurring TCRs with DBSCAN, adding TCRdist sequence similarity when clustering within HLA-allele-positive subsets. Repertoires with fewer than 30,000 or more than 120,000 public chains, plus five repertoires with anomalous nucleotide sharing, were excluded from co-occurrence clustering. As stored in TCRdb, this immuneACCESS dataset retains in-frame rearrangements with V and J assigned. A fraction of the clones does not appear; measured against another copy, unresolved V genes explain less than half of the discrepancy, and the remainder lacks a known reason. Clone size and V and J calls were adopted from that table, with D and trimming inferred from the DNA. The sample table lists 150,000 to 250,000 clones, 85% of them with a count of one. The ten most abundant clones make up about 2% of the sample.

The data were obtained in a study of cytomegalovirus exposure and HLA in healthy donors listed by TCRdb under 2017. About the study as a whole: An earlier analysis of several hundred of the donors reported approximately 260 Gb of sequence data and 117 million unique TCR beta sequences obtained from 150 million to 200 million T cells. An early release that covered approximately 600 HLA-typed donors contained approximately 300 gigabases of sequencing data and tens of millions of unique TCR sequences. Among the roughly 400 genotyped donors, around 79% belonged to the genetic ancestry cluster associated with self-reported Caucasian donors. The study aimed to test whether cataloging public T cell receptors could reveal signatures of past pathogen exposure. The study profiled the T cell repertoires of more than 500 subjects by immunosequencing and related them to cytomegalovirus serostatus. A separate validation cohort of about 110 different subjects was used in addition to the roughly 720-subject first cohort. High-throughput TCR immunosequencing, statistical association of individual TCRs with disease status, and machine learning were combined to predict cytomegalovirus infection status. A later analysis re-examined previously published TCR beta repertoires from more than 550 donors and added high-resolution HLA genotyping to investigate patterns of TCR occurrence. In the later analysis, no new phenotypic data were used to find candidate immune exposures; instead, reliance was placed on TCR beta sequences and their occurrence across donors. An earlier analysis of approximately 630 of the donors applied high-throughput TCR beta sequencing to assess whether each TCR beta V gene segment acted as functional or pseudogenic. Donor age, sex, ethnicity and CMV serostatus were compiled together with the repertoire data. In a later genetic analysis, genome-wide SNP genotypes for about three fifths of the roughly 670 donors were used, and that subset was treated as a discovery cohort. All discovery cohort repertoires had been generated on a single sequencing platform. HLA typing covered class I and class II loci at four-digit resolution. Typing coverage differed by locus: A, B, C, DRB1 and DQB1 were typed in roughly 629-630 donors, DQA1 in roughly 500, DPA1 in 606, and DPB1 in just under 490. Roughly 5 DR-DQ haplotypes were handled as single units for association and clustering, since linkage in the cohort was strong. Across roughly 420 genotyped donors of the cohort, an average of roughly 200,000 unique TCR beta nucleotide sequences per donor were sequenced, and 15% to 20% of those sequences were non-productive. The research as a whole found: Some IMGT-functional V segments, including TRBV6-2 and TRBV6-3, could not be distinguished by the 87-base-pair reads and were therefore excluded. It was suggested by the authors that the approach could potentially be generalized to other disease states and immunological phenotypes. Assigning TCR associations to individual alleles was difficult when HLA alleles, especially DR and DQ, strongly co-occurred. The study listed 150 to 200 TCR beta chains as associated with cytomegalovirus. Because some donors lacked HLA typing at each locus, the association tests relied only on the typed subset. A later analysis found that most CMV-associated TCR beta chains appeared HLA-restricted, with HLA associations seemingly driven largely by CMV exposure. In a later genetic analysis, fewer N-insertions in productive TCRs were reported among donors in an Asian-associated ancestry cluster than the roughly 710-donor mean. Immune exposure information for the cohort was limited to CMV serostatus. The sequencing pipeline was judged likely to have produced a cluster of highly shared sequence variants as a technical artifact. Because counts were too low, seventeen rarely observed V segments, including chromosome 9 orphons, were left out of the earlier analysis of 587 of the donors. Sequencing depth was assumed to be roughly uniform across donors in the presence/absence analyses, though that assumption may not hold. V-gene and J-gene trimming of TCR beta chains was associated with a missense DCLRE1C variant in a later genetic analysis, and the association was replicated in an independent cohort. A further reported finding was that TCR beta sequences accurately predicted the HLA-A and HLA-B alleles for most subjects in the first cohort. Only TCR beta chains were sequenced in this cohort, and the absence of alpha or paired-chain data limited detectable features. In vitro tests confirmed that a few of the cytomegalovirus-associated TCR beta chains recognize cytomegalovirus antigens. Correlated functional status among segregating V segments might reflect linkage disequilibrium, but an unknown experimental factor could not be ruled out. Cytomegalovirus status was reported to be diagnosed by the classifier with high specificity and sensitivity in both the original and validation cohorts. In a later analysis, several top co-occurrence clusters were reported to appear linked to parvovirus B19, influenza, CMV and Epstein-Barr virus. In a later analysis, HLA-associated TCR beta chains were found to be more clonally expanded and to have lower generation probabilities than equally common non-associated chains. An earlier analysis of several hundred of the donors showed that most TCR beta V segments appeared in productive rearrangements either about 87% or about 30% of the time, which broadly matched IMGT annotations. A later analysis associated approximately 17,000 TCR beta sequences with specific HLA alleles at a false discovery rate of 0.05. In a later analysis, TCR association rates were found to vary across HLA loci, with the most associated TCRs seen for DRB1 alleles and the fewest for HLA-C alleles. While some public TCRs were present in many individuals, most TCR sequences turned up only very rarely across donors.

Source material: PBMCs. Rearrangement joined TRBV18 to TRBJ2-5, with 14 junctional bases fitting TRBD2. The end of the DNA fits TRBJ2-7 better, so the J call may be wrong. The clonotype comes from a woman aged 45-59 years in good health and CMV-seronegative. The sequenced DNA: TGTGCCAGCTCACCTCCGGGACTAGCGGGGGCCTACGAGCAGTACTTC. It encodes CASSPPGLAGAYEQYF.